Listed below are T cell receptor beta chains from one sample, sequenced in a study of cytomegalovirus exposure and HLA in healthy donors. Measured with immunoSEQ multiplex PCR; TCRdb has only the in-frame clones, and not every one. Of about 200,000 clones listed, approximately 86% are singletons. The sequencing sample was made of PBMCs. These receptors all come from a woman aged 30 to 39 in good health and CMV-seronegative. Both conserved end residues are part of each CDR3. D genes are given only for firm matches.

CDR3 protein: CASSTTTGAGTGELFF; CDR3 DNA: TGCGCCAGCAGCACTACGACAGGGGCTGGGACCGGGGAGCTGTTTTTT; J gene: TRBJ2-2; V gene: TRBV5-1; D gene: TRBD1
CDR3 protein: CASSFAGTGVSDTQYF; CDR3 DNA: TGTGCCAGCAGCTTTGCCGGGACAGGGGTTTCAGATACGCAGTATTTT; J gene: TRBJ2-3; V gene: TRBV7-2; D gene: TRBD1
CDR3 protein: CSVVPGQGYPDTQYF; CDR3 DNA: TGCAGCGTTGTTCCGGGACAGGGGTATCCAGATACGCAGTATTTT; J gene: TRBJ2-3; V gene: TRBV29-1; D gene: TRBD1
CDR3 protein: CASSLEYREIPSF; CDR3 DNA: TGCGCCAGCAGCTTGGAATACAGGGAGATACCTTCCTTC; J gene: TRBJ2-7; V gene: TRBV5-1; D gene: NA
CDR3 protein: CSVASTSSYNEQFF; CDR3 DNA: TGCAGCGTTGCGAGTACTAGCTCTTACAATGAGCAGTTCTTC; J gene: TRBJ2-1; V gene: TRBV29-1; D gene: NA
CDR3 protein: CASSSGRGNEQFF; CDR3 DNA: TGTGCCTCCTCTAGCGGGAGGGGGAATGAGCAGTTCTTC; J gene: TRBJ2-1; V gene: TRBV2; D gene: TRBD2
CDR3 protein: CASSTRRVRNEQFF; CDR3 DNA: TGTGCCAGCAGCACCCGAAGAGTTCGCAATGAGCAGTTCTTC; J gene: TRBJ2-1; V gene: TRBV7-8; D gene: NA
CDR3 protein: CASSLFGQGWVTGELFF; CDR3 DNA: TGTGCCAGCAGTTTATTTGGACAGGGATGGGTCACCGGGGAGCTGTTTTTT; J gene: TRBJ2-2; V gene: TRBV27; D gene: TRBD1
CDR3 protein: CASSLGGGNYEQYF; CDR3 DNA: TGTGCCAGCAGCCTAGGGGGGGGAAACTACGAGCAGTACTTC; J gene: TRBJ2-7; V gene: TRBV6-1; D gene: NA
CDR3 protein: CASSLEDRVFEKLFF; CDR3 DNA: TGTGCCAGCAGTCTAGAGGACAGGGTTTTTGAAAAACTGTTTTTT; J gene: TRBJ1-4; V gene: TRBV6-1; D gene: TRBD1
CDR3 protein: CASSGLLSNEKLFF; CDR3 DNA: TGTGCCAGCAGCGGACTTCTGAGTAATGAAAAACTGTTTTTT; J gene: TRBJ1-4; V gene: TRBV11-1; D gene: NA
CDR3 protein: CASGLGARRHEQFF; CDR3 DNA: TGTGCCAGCGGGCTGGGGGCCCGGAGGCATGAGCAGTTCTTC; J gene: TRBJ2-1; V gene: TRBV27; D gene: NA